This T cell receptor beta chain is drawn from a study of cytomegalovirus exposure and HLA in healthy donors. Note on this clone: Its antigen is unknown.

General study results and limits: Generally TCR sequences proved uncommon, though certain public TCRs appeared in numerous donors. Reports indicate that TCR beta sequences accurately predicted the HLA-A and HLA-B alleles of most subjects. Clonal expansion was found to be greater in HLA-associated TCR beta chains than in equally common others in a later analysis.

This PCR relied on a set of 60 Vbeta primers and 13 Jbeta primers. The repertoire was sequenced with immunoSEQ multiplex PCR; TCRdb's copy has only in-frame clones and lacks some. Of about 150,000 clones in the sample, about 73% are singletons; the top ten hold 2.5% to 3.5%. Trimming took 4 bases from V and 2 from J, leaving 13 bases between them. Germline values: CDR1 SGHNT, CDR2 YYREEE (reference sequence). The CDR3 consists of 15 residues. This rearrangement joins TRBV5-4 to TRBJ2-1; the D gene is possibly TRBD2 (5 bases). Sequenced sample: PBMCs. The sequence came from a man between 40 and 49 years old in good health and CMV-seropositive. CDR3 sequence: CASSMDSNAYNEQFF. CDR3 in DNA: TGTGCCAGCAGCATGGACTCCAATGCCTACAATGAGCAGTTCTTC.